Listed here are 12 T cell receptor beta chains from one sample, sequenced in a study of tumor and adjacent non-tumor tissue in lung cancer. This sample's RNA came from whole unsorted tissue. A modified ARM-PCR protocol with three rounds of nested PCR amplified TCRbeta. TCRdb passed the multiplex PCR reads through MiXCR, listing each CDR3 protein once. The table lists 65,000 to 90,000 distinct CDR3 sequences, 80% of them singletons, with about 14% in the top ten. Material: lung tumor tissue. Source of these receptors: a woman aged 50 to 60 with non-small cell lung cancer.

CDR3 sequence reads: CSGGDTYEQYF. In DNA form, the CDR3 reads TGCAGTGGGGGGGACACTTACGAGCAGTACTTC. The chain carries TRBV20-1 and TRBJ2-7; either TRBD1 or TRBD2 may supply D (6 bases each). The CDR3 loop spans 11 amino acids. Germline V CDR1 and CDR2: DFQATT, SNEGSKA (reference sequence). Trimming took off 7 bases at V and 4 bases at J, with 11 bases between the two ends.

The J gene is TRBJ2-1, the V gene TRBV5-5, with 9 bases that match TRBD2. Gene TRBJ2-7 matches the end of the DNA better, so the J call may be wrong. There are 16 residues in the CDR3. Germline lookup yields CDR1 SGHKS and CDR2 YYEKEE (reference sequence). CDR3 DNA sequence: TGTGCCAGCAGCTTGCCCCGGATAGCGGGAGATAATGAGCAGTACTTC. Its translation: CASSLPRIAGDNEQYF.

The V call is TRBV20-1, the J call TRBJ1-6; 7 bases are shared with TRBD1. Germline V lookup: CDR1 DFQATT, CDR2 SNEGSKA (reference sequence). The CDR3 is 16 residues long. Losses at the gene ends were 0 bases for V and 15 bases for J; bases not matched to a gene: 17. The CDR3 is CSARDHTTGRSPHLHF. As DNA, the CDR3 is TGCAGTGCTAGAGATCACACGACAGGGCGGAGCCCACACCTCCACTTT.

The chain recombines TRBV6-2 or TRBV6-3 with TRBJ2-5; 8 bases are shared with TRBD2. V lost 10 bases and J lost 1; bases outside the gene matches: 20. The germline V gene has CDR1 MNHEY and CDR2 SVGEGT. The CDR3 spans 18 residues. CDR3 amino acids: CANSRTPLLAGAQETQYF. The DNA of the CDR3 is TGTGCCAACAGCCGGACCCCTCTTCTAGCGGGTGCCCAAGAGACCCAGTACTTC.

CDR3 nucleotides: TGCGGTGTCATAGATCGAGCCAAAAACATTCAGTACTTC. Amino acid sequence: CGVIDRAKNIQYF. The V call is TRBV20-1, the J call TRBJ2-4; D remains ambiguous. Looked up from germline, CDR1 is DFQATT and CDR2 is SNEGSKA (reference sequence). This CDR3 contains 13 residues.

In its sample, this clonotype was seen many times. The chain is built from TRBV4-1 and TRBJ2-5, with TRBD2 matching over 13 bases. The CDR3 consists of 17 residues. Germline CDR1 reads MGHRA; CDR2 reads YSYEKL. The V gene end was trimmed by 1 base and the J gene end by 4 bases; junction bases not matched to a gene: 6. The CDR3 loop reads CASSQGEGLAGVETQYF. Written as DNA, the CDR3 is TGCGCCAGCAGCCAAGGGGAAGGACTAGCGGGAGTAGAGACCCAGTACTTC.

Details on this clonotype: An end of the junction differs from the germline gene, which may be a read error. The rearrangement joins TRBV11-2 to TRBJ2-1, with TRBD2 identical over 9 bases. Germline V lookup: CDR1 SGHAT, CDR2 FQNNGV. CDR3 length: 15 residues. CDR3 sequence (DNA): TGTGTCAGCAGCGTTCCTAGCGGGATTTATAATGAGCAGTTCTTC. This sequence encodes CVSSVPSGIYNEQFF.

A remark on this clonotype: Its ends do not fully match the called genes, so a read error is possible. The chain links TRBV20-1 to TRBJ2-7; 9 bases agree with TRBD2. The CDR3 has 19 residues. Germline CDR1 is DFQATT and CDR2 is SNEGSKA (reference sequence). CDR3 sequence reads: CCARTYQGLAGGPSYEQYF. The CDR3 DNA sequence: TGCTGTGCTAGAACCTATCAGGGACTGGCGGGAGGGCCGTCCTACGAGCAGTACTTC.

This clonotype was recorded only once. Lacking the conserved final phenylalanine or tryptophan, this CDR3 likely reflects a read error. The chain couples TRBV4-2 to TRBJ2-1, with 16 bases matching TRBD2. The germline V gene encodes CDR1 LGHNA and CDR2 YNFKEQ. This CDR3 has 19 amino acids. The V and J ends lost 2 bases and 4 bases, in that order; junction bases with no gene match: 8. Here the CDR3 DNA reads TGTGCCAGCAGCCAACGGGGACTAGCGGGAGGGCCCTCTTACAATGAGCAGTTCTCC. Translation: CASSQRGLAGGPSYNEQFS.

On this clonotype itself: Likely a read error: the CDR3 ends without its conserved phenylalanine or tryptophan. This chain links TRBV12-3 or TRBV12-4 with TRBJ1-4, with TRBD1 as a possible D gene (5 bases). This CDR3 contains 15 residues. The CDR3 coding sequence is TGTACTAGCAGTTTGATGGGGCATTCGGATGAAAAACTGTTTTCT. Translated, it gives CTSSLMGHSDEKLFS.

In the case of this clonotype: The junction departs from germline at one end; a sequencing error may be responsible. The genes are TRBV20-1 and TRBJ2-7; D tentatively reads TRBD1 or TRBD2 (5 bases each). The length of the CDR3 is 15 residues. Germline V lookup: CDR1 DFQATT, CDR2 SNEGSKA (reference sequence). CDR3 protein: CSARDLRDDSYERYF. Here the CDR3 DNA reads TGTAGTGCTAGAGATCTCAGGGACGACTCCTACGAGCGGTACTTC.

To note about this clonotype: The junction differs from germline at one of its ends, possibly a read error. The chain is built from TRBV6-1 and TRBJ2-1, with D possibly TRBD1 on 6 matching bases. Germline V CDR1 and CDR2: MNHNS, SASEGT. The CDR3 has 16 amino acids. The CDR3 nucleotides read TGTGCCAGCAAGAGCCTAACAGGGTCCTTTGTACATGAGCAGTTATTC. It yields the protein CASKSLTGSFVHEQLF.